This T cell receptor beta chain was profiled in a study of identical twins. Study observations and caveats: The more abundant beta clonotypes in cord blood had fewer insertions, and memory repertoires did not show this. Sequences that were beta out-of-frame showed weaker excess twin sharing.

Healthy Caucasians provided all donations. Addition of a universal primer site occurred through template switching, and cDNA carried unique molecular identifiers. TCRdb passed the 5' RACE reads through MiXCR, listing each CDR3 protein once. The sample includes roughly 700,000 distinct CDR3 sequences, 8.5% to 9% of them seen just once. Note on this clonotype: The antigen is undetermined.

Trimming shortened V by 0 bases and J by 5 bases, and 11 bases separated the two germline ends. Germline CDR1 and CDR2: SGHDN and FVKESK. This CDR3 contains 15 residues. The sample also formed part of further work on yellow fever vaccine responses in identical twins.

The sequencing input was PBMCs. The V and J genes are TRBV14 and TRBJ2-1, with D unclear. The receptor was derived from a woman aged 18-30 years in good health. The CDR3 DNA sequence: TGTGCCAGCAGCCAAGATGATCCCATTCACAATGAGCAGTTCTTC. Protein sequence: CASSQDDPIHNEQFF.